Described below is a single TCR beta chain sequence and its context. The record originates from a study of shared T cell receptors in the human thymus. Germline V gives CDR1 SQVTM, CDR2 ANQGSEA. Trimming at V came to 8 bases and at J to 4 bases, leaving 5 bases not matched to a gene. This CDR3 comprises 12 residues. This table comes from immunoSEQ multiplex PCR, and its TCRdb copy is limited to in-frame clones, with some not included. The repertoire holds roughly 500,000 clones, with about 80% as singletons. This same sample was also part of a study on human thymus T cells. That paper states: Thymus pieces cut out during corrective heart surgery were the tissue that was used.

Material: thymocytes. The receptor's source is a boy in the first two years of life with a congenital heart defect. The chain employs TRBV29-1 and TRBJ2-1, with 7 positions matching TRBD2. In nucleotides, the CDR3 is TGCAGCTCTTTGGGAGGGTACAATGAGCAGTTCTTC. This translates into CSSLGGYNEQFF.